This T cell receptor beta chain comes out of a study of Ad26.COV2.S vaccination and SARS-CoV-2 variants. Turning to the study itself: Donor was one of the participants in the Ad26.COV2.S arm of the COV1001 trial. Whole-study results and caveats: It was vaccine recipients, not placebo recipients, who had the higher spike-specific TCR breadth. The TCR breadth and depth analyses may have produced an underestimate of total T cell responses.

Sample treatment: roughly 19 received Ad26.COV2.S at low or high dose, single or two shots; roughly five received placebo; per-sample allocation not given. On day 63 after the first injection, vaccine and placebo recipients gave samples. The vaccine delivered Wuhan-strain SARS-CoV-2 spike through an Ad26 vector. The method was immunoSEQ multiplex PCR; TCRdb's version includes in-frame clones alone and lacks a portion of them. Here the sample spans about 320,000 clones, approximately 87% being singletons. This clone was seen a handful of times. Antigen specificity is unknown. The sample was peripheral blood, taken in a trial of Ad26.COV2.S vaccine versus placebo. The source is a person aged 18-60 years who received the Ad26.COV2.S COVID-19 vaccine or a placebo.

CDR3 in DNA: TGTGCCAGCAGCCGGACTAGCGGGAGAGATACGCAGTATTTT. This gives the protein CASSRTSGRDTQYF. The J gene is TRBJ2-3, the V gene TRBV27, with 13 bases matching TRBD2. The CDR3 consists of 14 residues. J gave up 5 bases and V 6 bases, and 2 bases lay outside the gene matches. Germline assignment: CDR1 MNHEY and CDR2 SMNVEV (reference sequence).